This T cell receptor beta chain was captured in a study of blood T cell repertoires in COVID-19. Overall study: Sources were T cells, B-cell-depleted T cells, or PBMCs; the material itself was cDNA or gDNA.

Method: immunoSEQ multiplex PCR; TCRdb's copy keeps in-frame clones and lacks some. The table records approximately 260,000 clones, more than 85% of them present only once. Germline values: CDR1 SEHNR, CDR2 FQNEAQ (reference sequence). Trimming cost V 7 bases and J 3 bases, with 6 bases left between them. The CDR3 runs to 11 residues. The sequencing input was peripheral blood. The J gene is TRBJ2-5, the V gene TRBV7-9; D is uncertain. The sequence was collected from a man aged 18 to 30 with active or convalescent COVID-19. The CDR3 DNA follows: TGTGCCAGCACCTCCGAAGAGACCCAGTACTTC. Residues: CASTSEETQYF.